This T cell receptor beta chain was identified during a study of T cells in Graves' hyperthyroidism and ophthalmopathy (dated by TCRdb to about 2019). For the study in its entirety: Peripheral blood samples were taken at the time of initial diagnosis, prior to any treatment. TCR V-J signatures able to tell the groups apart were searched for in a discovery cohort of 100 or so patients, of whom approximately 40 had Graves' ophthalmopathy and roughly 58 had stable Graves' hyperthyroidism. An independent validation cohort of some 18 hyperthyroidism patients and approximately 16 patients who later progressed to ophthalmopathy tested prospective prediction of ophthalmopathy. For training and testing, the approximately 97 patients in the discovery cohort were randomly divided in a 7:3 ratio. In about six Graves' hyperthyroidism patients, the study also compared T-cell repertoires from thyroid tissue with T-cell repertoires from blood. After blood sampling, hyperthyroidism patients were treated with methimazole at a starting dose of 30 mg daily, and ophthalmopathy patients were treated with high-dose intravenous methylprednisolone. According to the paper, TCR Vbeta CDR3 sequencing was carried out on approximately 140 peripheral blood samples, which came from approximately 41 ophthalmopathy, about 75 hyperthyroidism and roughly 17 progressor patients.

What the authors observed across the whole study: Sample size was not statistically predetermined, and investigators were not blinded to group allocation. Most expanded thyroid clonotypes (frequency above 0.001) were also detected in blood, suggesting blood repertoires may reflect thyroid immune responses. In cross-validation, a model built on a 13 V-J signature told ophthalmopathy apart from stable hyperthyroidism with approximately 91% sensitivity and approximately 81% specificity, and in testing the same model reached 80%/75%. In validation, progression to ophthalmopathy was predicted by the model with about 70% sensitivity and under 85% specificity, a median of about 6.4 months before onset.

There are a few counts of this clonotype. The clone's antigen remains unknown. Base qualities are missing; no much larger clone stands one base away. Trimming leaves V shorter by 4 bases and J shorter by 7 bases, with the junction holding 3 bases beyond the gene matches. The CDR3 measures 12 amino acids from cysteine to phenylalanine. Only CDR3 DNA is held: 36 bases, read in frame from base 1. From a lookup of the germline V gene, CDR1 and CDR2 are MNHEY and SVGAGI. TCR beta CDR3 regions were amplified from RNA transcripts. The first round of RT-PCR for the TCR CDR3 was performed with the HTBI primer set and the Qiagen OneStep RT-PCR kit. Libraries were constructed in a second round of multiplex PCR, after which size selection and purification were carried out. Sequencing of the libraries was done on an Illumina HiSeq2000 using paired-end 100 bp reads. Per the original workflow: SOAPnuke was used to process the raw data, with reads discarded if the reads contained adapters or uncalled bases, had a mean Phred below 15, or lacked an exact constant-primer or identifier match. High-quality paired reads were merged using COPE v1.2.5, and each unique nucleotide sequence was defined as a clonotype. MiTCR v1.1 was used to align the clonotypes against IMGT TRBV, TRBD and TRBJ reference segments. The analysis was restricted to V-J combinations with a frequency above 0.0001, which together covered roughly 99% of the repertoires. The TCS score was defined as the ratio of F50 (clonal expansion) to E x V (chaos), calculated using BLOSUM62-based TCRdist between CDR3 peptides within each V-J. Welch's t-statistics and random forest reduced 500 to 650 V-J features to 10 to 15, which were used in a naive Bayes classifier (R e1071). TCRdb cleaned the public reads at Q25 with fastp, built clones with MiXCR and kept in-frame beta chains. Identical CDR3 protein sequences are pooled into one entry, listed with their most common genes and DNA. These V and J calls derive from TCRdb rather than the authors' analysis. For this sample there are hundreds of thousands of distinct CDR3 sequences; approximately 15% appear just once. The ten largest account for 9.5% to 13% of the sample.

Stable Graves' hyperthyroidism was defined as the absence of progression to ophthalmopathy over 18 months of follow-up. Hyperthyroidism patients were aged 18 to 65 years and newly diagnosed, with disease duration of less than 2 months. Any patient with an uncontrolled infection, another autoimmune disease, pregnancy or lactation was excluded. Diagnoses were based on clinical symptoms, serum thyroxine and TRAb, thyroid ultrasound and orbital computed tomography. PBMCs were isolated from 10 ml of fresh peripheral blood by Ficoll-Paque density gradient centrifugation. Total RNA was extracted with Trizol reagent, and quality was checked on an Agilent 2100 Bioanalyzer.

This receptor was obtained from a woman under 30 with Graves' hyperthyroidism. The sequenced sample consisted of blood. The chain links TRBV6-5 with TRBJ1-2, with 7 junctional bases fitting TRBD1. The CDR3 region: CASSFSGGGYTF. The DNA sequence is TGTGCCAGCAGTTTCTCAGGGGGTGGCTACACCTTC.